The clone carrying this T cell receptor (beta chain) has a single count. Its antigen is not identified. Generated by immunoSEQ multiplex PCR, the TCRdb table keeps only in-frame clones and is missing some. The table has 15,000 to 20,000 clones, 73% seen once. Per the germline V gene, CDR1 is ENHRY and CDR2 is SYGVKD. V gave up 3 bases and J gave up 0 bases; unmatched junction bases: 8. The CDR3 has 19 residues. These data belong to a study of tumor-infiltrating lymphocytes in localized non-small cell lung cancer. Study-wide results and limits: Tumors had more T cell infiltration than uninvolved lung, per TCRbeta sequencing and CD3 counts.

The rearrangement uses TRBV10-3 and TRBJ2-7; 16 bases align to TRBD2. The receptor comes from a human donor with non-small cell lung cancer. Sequenced input: lung tumor tissue. The chain's CDR3 is CAISDKGLAGGPASYEQYF. CDR3 in DNA: TGTGCCATCAGTGATAAGGGACTAGCGGGAGGGCCGGCCTCCTACGAGCAGTACTTC.